Presented here are 19 T cell receptor beta chains from one specimen sequenced in a study of cytomegalovirus exposure and HLA in healthy donors. The PCR employed 60 Vbeta primers together with 13 Jbeta primers. Data came from immunoSEQ multiplex PCR; TCRdb stores just in-frame clones and leaves some out. This sample has more than 95,000 clones, with approximately 64% found just once. Sequenced input: PBMCs. Receptors originate from a woman between 45 and 60 years old in good health and CMV-seronegative.

This clone was detected only once. This rearrangement joins TRBV5-4 to TRBJ2-2; TRBD2 aligns across 11 bases. V was clipped by 5 bases and J by 5 bases; unmatched bases: 8. This CDR3 spans 16 amino acids. CDR1 SGHNT and CDR2 YYREEE come from the germline V gene (reference sequence). The chain's CDR3 is CASRKLAGVGTGELFF. CDR3 nucleotide sequence: TGTGCCAGCAGGAAACTAGCGGGAGTTGGAACCGGGGAGCTGTTTTTT.

The chain recombines TRBV7-9 with TRBJ2-7; D is perhaps TRBD2 (6 bases). Between the trimmed V and J ends, which lost 5 bases and 3 bases, there was a span of 20 bases. This CDR3 is built from 16 residues. CDR1 SEHNR and CDR2 FQNEAQ come from the germline V gene (reference sequence). CDR3 nucleotide sequence: TGTGCCAGCAGCCCCGATCGGGGGTACCTTTACTACGAGCAGTACTTC. It is translated as CASSPDRGYLYYEQYF. The full variable domain, with the rest looked up from reference TRBV7-9 and TRBJ2-7, is DTGVSQNPRHKITKRGQNVTFRCDPISEHNRLYWYRQTLGQGPEFLTYFQNEAQLEKSRLLSDRFSAERPKGSFSTLEIQRTEQGDSAMYLCASSPDRGYLYYEQYFGPGTRLTVT.

This chain uses TRBV4-1 with TRBJ2-7; tentative D call: TRBD1 (6 bases). The V end lost 0 bases, the J end lost 6 bases, and 15 bases lay between the germline ends. The CDR3 is made up of 15 amino acids. Germline-derived CDR1 and CDR2 are MGHRA and YSYEKL. CDR3 region: CASSQEWQGRSEQYF. The CDR3 DNA sequence: TGCGCCAGCAGCCAAGAGTGGCAGGGGCGAAGCGAGCAGTACTTC.

The V call is TRBV29-1, the J call TRBJ2-5; 7 nucleotides match TRBD2. This CDR3 has 17 amino acids. Germline loops: CDR1 SQVTM, CDR2 ANQGSEA. J lost 1 base, V lost 0 bases, and 11 bases had no gene match. DNA for the CDR3: TGCAGCGTTGAAGATTCGGCCGAGCGGGGTATCCAAGAGACCCAGTACTTC. It codes for CSVEDSAERGIQETQYF.

The genes are TRBV5-1 and TRBJ1-4; TRBD1 matches at 8 bases. The CDR3 runs 15 residues. CDR1 is SGHRS, CDR2 YFSETQ, per germline. V shed 4 bases, J shed 3 bases, and the junction held 5 bases outside the gene matches. The chain's CDR3 is CASSNQGASNEKLFF. The CDR3 DNA sequence: TGCGCCAGCAGCAACCAGGGGGCATCTAATGAAAAACTGTTTTTT.

The J gene is TRBJ2-7, the V gene TRBV7-6; TRBD1 agrees at 7 bases. CDR1 is SGHVS, CDR2 FNYEAQ, per germline. The V gene end was trimmed by 5 bases and the J gene end by 8 bases; junction bases not matched to a gene: 6. The length of the CDR3 is 12 residues. The CDR3 nucleotides read TGTGCCAGCAGCACATCGACAGGGAAGCAGTACTTC. This encodes CASSTSTGKQYF.

This clone has a handful of counts. The chain is built from TRBV5-6 and TRBJ2-2; 7 bases map to TRBD1. The V segment lost 2 bases and the J segment 4 bases; nucleotides outside the gene matches: 5. The CDR3 runs to 15 residues. Looked up from germline, CDR1 is SGHDT and CDR2 is YYEEEE. The DNA of the CDR3 is TGTGCCAGCAGCTTAAGACAGGGTGGCACCGGGGAGCTGTTTTTT. Protein sequence: CASSLRQGGTGELFF.

The chain carries TRBV28 and TRBJ2-5; 9 bases are shared with TRBD1. Germline V gene data show CDR1 as MDHEN and CDR2 as SYDVKM. This CDR3 contains 15 residues. The V segment lost 4 bases and the J segment 5 bases; nucleotides outside the gene matches: 8. This chain's CDR3 is CASSSPGQGRETQYF. CDR3 sequence (DNA): TGTGCCAGCAGTTCTCCGGGACAGGGTCGCGAGACCCAGTACTTC.

J is TRBJ2-3 and V is TRBV5-1; no clear D. The CDR3 has 12 amino acids. V was pared by 6 bases and J by 2 bases, with 7 bases between. CDR1 and CDR2 from the germline V gene are SGHRS and YFSETQ. The CDR3 coding sequence is TGCGCCAGCAAGGCGGACACAGATACGCAGTATTTT. It yields the protein CASKADTDTQYF.

The CDR3 nucleotides read TGTGCCAGCAGCGTAGGGGCGTTAAACACGGATACGCAGTATTTT. Amino acids: CASSVGALNTDTQYF. This sequence joins TRBV9 and TRBJ2-3; D call uncertain. The CDR3 contains 15 residues. The germline V gene encodes CDR1 SGDLS and CDR2 YYNGEE. Trimming cost V 0 bases and J 6 bases, with 14 bases left between them.

The rearrangement joins TRBV6-5 to TRBJ2-1; D call uncertain. Germline V CDR1 and CDR2: MNHEY, SVGAGI. Trimming shortened V by 6 bases and J by 7 bases, and 13 bases separated the two germline ends. The CDR3 is 13 amino acids. This chain's CDR3 is CASSQAIWNEQFF. The CDR3, as DNA: TGTGCCAGCAGCCAGGCGATTTGGAATGAGCAGTTCTTC.

The chain joins TRBV18 to TRBJ2-1; 7 bases map to TRBD2. This CDR3 spans 17 amino acids. Germline V CDR1 and CDR2: KGHSH, LQKENI. With V trimmed by 1 base and J by 0 bases, 6 bases remained unmatched. The CDR3 nucleotides are TGTGCCAGCTCACCACGGGGGGGGAAGAGCTCCTACAATGAGCAGTTCTTC. It codes for CASSPRGGKSSYNEQFF. The full variable domain, with the rest looked up from reference TRBV18 and TRBJ2-1, is NAGVMQNPRHLVRRRGQEARLRCSPMKGHSHVYWYRQLPEEGLKFMVYLQKENIIDESGMPKERFSAEFPKEGPSILRIQQVVRGDSAAYFCASSPRGGKSSYNEQFFGPGTRLTVL.

This clone has only a few counts. The chain combines TRBV27 with TRBJ2-5; 8 bases match TRBD2. Trimming at V came to 5 bases and at J to 5 bases, leaving 7 bases not matched to a gene. CDR1 and CDR2 (germline): MNHEY, SMNVEV (reference sequence). The length of the CDR3 is 14 residues. In DNA, the CDR3 is TGTGCCAGCAGTCGGGATAGCGGGATTGAGACCCAGTACTTC. Translating gives CASSRDSGIETQYF.

In this sample, this clone turned up a few times. The chain recombines TRBV4-1 with TRBJ2-1; tentative D call: TRBD1 (7 bases). V lost 2 bases, J lost 14 bases, and 22 bases lay in between. Per germline, CDR1 MGHRA and CDR2 YSYEKL. CDR3 length equals 15 residues. In DNA form, the CDR3 reads TGCGCCAGCAGCCAACACTATATAGGAGGGGGCGATAAGTTCTTC. Protein sequence: CASSQHYIGGGDKFF.

V is TRBV10-2 and J is TRBJ1-1; TRBD1 is a possible D gene (5 bases). Germline V gene data show CDR1 as WSHSY and CDR2 as SAAADI. The CDR3 is 16 amino acids. Trimming pared 6 bases from V and 1 base from J, leaving 18 bases between. The chain's CDR3 is CASSPGGGYPNTEAFF. The CDR3 nucleotides are TGCGCCAGCAGCCCCGGGGGGGGGTATCCGAACACTGAAGCTTTCTTT.

The chain employs TRBV2 and TRBJ1-1; D perhaps matches TRBD1 (6 bases). Per the germline V gene, CDR1 is SNHLY and CDR2 is FYNNEI. The CDR3 contains 13 residues. Between the trimmed V and J ends, which lost 6 bases and 11 bases, there was a span of 19 bases. Written as DNA, the CDR3 is TGTGCCAGCAGCCTGACAGGTCTTGAGCGGGCTTTCTTT. It codes for CASSLTGLERAFF.

In this sample, this clone turned up a few times. The rearrangement links TRBV15 to TRBJ2-3, with 7 bases matching TRBD2. The ends lost 6 bases at V and 4 bases at J; junction bases unmatched: 7. Germline values: CDR1 LNHNV, CDR2 YYDKDF (reference sequence). The CDR3 has 14 amino acids. CDR3 protein: CATSPGLGSDTQYF. CDR3 sequence (DNA): TGTGCCACCAGTCCAGGACTAGGATCAGATACGCAGTATTTT.

The chain recombines TRBV18 with TRBJ2-1, with 14 bases lining up with TRBD2. The J segment lost 9 bases and the V segment lost 3 bases, leaving 10 bases of the junction unmatched. The germline V gene has CDR1 KGHSH and CDR2 LQKENI. The CDR3 sequence is 17 residues long. The CDR3 DNA sequence: TGTGCCAGCTCACCTCCGGGACTAGCGGGAGAAGAGAGTGAGCAGTTCTTC. It codes for CASSPPGLAGEESEQFF.

The chain has TRBV5-1 and TRBJ1-1, with 7 bases matching TRBD1. Trimming removed 3 bases from V and 10 bases from J; junction bases left unmatched: 15. Germline values: CDR1 SGHRS, CDR2 YFSETQ. This CDR3 has 15 amino acids. CDR3: CASSSSRDSKKLAFF. The DNA for the CDR3 is TGCGCCAGCAGCTCCAGCCGGGACAGTAAAAAACTAGCTTTCTTT.